This TCR beta chain was captured by sequencing in a study of cytomegalovirus exposure and HLA in healthy donors. The table came from immunoSEQ multiplex PCR; TCRdb's copy has only in-frame clones and leaves some out. The sample yields 220,000 or so clones, around 87% seen once. There are 14 residues in the CDR3. Losses at the gene ends were 4 bases for V and 4 bases for J; bases not matched to a gene: 4. The germline V gene has CDR1 SGHNT and CDR2 YENEEA. The chain uses TRBV11-3 and TRBJ2-5; 9 nucleotides agree with TRBD1. The receptor was isolated from a woman aged 18-29 years in good health and CMV-seropositive. Sequences were obtained from PBMCs. The CDR3 DNA sequence: TGTGCCAGCAGCTCGGGACAGGGTTCAGAGACCCAGTACTTC. As protein: CASSSGQGSETQYF.